This entry describes one TCR beta chain. The data were obtained in a study of blood T cells in healthy people across ages. The CDR3 covers 13 residues. Looked up from germline, CDR1 is SQVTM and CDR2 is ANQGSEA. V lost 2 bases to trimming and J lost 5 bases, with 12 bases between them. PCR was performed a second time for about 7 to 12 cycles using a sample-barcoded 5' primer and a J-beta primer mix. MiXCR was run by TCRdb on the 5' RACE reads, yielding one entry per CDR3 protein. The data show 1,100,000 or so distinct CDR3 sequences, with around 45% seen just once and about 20% held by the top ten. Source material: blood. This TCR came from a woman aged 55-70 years in good health. The rearrangement joins TRBV29-1 to TRBJ2-5; D might be TRBD2 (6 bases). The CDR3 region is CSVEPIRGETQYF. The CDR3 nucleotides read TGCAGCGTTGAACCGATCCGGGGGGAGACCCAGTACTTC.